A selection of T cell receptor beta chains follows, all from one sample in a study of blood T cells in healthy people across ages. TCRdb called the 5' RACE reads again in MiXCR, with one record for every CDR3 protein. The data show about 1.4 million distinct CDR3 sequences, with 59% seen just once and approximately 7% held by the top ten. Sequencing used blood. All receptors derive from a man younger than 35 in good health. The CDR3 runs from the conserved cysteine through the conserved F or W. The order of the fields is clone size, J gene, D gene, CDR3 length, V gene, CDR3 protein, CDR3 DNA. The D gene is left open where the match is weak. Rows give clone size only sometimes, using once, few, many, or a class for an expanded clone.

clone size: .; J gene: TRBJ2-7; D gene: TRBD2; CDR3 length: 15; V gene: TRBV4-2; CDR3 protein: CASSRTSGGFREQYF; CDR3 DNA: TGTGCCAGCAGCCGGACTAGCGGGGGGTTCCGCGAGCAGTACTTC
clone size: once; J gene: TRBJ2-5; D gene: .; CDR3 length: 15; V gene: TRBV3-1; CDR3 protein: CASSQVVPNGETQYF; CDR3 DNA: TGTGCCAGCAGCCAAGTGGTACCCAATGGGGAGACCCAGTACTTC
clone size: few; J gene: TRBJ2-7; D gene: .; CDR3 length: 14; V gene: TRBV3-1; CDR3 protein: CASSQAVGTYEQYF; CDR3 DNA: TGTGCCAGCAGCCAAGCTGTAGGAACCTACGAGCAGTACTTC
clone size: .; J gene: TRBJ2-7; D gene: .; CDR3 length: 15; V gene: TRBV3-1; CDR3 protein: CASSQVTVDGYEQYF; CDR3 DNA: TGTGCCAGCAGCCAAGTTACAGTTGATGGATACGAGCAGTACTTC
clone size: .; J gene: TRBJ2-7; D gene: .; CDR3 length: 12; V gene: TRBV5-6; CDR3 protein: CASSSGDYEQYF; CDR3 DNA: TGTGCCAGCAGCTCGGGCGACTACGAGCAGTACTTC
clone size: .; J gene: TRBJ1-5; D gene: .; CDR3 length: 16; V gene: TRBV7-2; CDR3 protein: CASIPRTTNSNQPQHF; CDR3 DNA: TGTGCCAGCATCCCCCGGACAACAAATAGCAATCAGCCCCAGCATTTT
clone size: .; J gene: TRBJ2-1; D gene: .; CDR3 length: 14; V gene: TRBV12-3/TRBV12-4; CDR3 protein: CASFEGRKGDEQFF; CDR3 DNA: TGTGCCAGCTTTGAAGGCCGGAAGGGAGATGAGCAGTTCTTC
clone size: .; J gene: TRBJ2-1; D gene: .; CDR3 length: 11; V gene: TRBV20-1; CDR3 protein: CSARIGGEQFF; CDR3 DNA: TGCAGTGCTAGAATCGGGGGTGAGCAGTTCTTC
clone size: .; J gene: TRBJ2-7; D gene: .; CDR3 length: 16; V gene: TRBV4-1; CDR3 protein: CASSQEPSRGSYEQYF; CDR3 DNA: TGCGCCAGCAGCCAAGAACCGAGCAGGGGATCTTACGAGCAGTACTTC
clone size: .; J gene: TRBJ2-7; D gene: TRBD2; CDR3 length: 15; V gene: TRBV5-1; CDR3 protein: CASTPTSGRIYEQYF; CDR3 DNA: TGCGCCAGCACCCCGACTAGCGGGAGGATCTACGAGCAGTACTTC
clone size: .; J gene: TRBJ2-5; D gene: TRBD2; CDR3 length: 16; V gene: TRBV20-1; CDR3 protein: CSAPSGGDLIKEAQYF; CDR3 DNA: TGCAGTGCGCCTAGCGGGGGAGACCTTATAAAAGAGGCCCAGTACTTC
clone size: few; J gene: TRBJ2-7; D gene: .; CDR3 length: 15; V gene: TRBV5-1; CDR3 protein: CASSPDSASSYEQYF; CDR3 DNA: TGCGCCAGCAGCCCGGACTCGGCCAGTAGCTACGAGCAGTACTTC
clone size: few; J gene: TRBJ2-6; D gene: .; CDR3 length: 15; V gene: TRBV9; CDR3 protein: CASSADPTGANVLTF; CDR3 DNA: TGTGCCAGCAGCGCCGACCCTACTGGGGCCAACGTCCTGACTTTC
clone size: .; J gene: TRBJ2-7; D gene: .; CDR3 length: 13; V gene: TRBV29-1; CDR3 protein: CSVRELEGYEQYF; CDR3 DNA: TGCAGCGTTCGGGAACTAGAGGGCTACGAGCAGTACTTC
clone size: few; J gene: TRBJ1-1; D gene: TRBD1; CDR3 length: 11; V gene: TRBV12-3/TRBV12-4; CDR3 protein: CASTQTGAAFF; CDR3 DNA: TGTGCCAGCACCCAGACAGGGGCGGCTTTCTTT
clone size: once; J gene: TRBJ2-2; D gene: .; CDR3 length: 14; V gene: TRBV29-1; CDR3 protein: CSAGTGPNTGELFF; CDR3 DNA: TGCAGCGCCGGCACGGGACCCAACACCGGGGAGCTGTTTTTT
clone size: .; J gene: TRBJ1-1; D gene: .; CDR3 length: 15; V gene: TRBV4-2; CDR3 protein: CASSQDVEVSTEAFF; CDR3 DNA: TGTGCCAGCAGCCAAGATGTTGAGGTGAGCACTGAAGCTTTCTTT
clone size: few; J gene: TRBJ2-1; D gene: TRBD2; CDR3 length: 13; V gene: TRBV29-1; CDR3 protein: CSISGRFYNEQFF; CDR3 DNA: TGCAGCATCAGCGGGAGGTTTTACAATGAGCAGTTCTTC
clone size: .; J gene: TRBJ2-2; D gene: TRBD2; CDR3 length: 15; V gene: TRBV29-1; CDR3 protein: CSVGTSGGNTGELFF; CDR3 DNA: TGCAGCGTTGGGACTAGCGGGGGGAACACCGGGGAGCTGTTTTTT
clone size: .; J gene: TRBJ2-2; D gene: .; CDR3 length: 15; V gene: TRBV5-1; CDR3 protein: CASSLSPDSPRELFF; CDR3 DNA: TGCGCCAGCAGCTTGTCGCCTGACAGCCCCCGGGAGCTGTTTTTT
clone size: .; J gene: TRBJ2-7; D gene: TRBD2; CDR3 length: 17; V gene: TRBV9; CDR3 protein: CASSPRTSGRGTYEQYF; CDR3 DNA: TGTGCCAGCAGCCCCCGGACTAGCGGGAGAGGTACCTACGAGCAGTACTTC
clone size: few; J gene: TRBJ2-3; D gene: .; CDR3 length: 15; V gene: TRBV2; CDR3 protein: CASSASSRITDTQYF; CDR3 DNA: TGTGCCAGCAGTGCCTCTAGTCGGATCACAGATACGCAGTATTTT
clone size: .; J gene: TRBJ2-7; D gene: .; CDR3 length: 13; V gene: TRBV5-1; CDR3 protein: CASSRGAPLEQYF; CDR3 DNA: TGCGCCAGCAGCCGCGGGGCGCCCCTCGAGCAGTACTTC
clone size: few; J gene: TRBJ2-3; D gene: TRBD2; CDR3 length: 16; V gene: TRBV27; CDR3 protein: CASSETSGAVGDTQYF; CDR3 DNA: TGTGCCAGCAGCGAGACTAGCGGGGCTGTTGGAGATACGCAGTATTTT